This T cell receptor beta chain emerged from a study of human T cells and chemical hapten exposure. Points from the study as a whole: High-frequency TCRs, those above 1 in 1000, stayed the same after DPC sensitization.

This CDR3 has 12 residues. CDR1 and CDR2 from the germline V gene are SQVTM and ANQGSEA. The V end was cut by 8 bases, the J end by 1 base, with 11 bases between. Individual cDNA molecules (in the library) carried attached unique molecular identifiers. TCRdb independently ran MiXCR on the RACE reads; one entry per CDR3 protein. The data show around 71,000 distinct CDR3 sequences, with around 10% seen just once and roughly 3.3% held by the top ten. Time point of the sample: patch test 1, 2 weeks after DPC sensitization. Treatment: therapeutic diphenylcyclopropenone sensitization with weekly scalp DPC. A few counts support this clonotype. The antigen is not known.

Sequenced material: whole blood, taken in connection with sensitization to the hapten diphenylcyclopropenone (DPC). This rearrangement joins TRBV29-1 to TRBJ1-1; no clear D gene. The sequence was obtained from a woman in her thirties or forties with alopecia areata. Some clones in this sample may be carry-over from other donors' samples. The DNA for the CDR3 is TGCAGCTCGGGGTCGGGGAACACTGAAGCTTTCTTT. This encodes CSSGSGNTEAFF.